Listed here are 27 T cell receptor beta chains from one sample, sequenced in a study of cytomegalovirus exposure and HLA in healthy donors (dated by TCRdb to the late 2010s). Libraries were prepared through the immunoSEQ multiplex PCR assay. For the multiplex PCR, a mixture combining 60 forward primers for TCR Vbeta segments and 13 reverse primers for TCR Jbeta segments was used. The source is immuneACCESS, and TCRdb retained only in-frame sequences with V and J called. Part of the clones is not carried over; for the studies checked, unresolved V genes explain less than half of this, and the remainder is unexplained. The sample has 100,000 to 150,000 clones on record, 73% of them singletons. 4% to 5.5% of the sample goes to the ten largest clones. The sample comprised PBMCs. Receptors were obtained from a man between 60 and 70 years old in good health and CMV-seropositive.

There are a few counts of this clone. This chain uses TRBV18 with TRBJ1-5; D gene uncertain. The CDR3 totals 14 residues. Deletions cut 3 bases from V and 4 bases from J, with 10 bases between. Germline V gives CDR1 KGHSH, CDR2 LQKENI. The CDR3: CASSPTELNQPQHF. DNA of the CDR3: TGTGCCAGCTCACCTACAGAGCTTAATCAGCCCCAGCATTTT.

V and J are TRBV19 and TRBJ2-3; D may be TRBD2 (7 bases). Trimming left V 3 bases short and J 2 bases short, with 21 bases between. In germline, CDR1 is LNHDA, CDR2 SQIVND (reference sequence). CDR3 length: 18 residues. The CDR3 sequence is CASSIPGRGNGFTDTQYF. The CDR3 DNA is TGTGCCAGTAGTATCCCGGGGAGGGGGAACGGTTTCACAGATACGCAGTATTTT.

Details on this clone: At one end the junction does not follow the germline gene, possibly because of a read error. The genes are TRBV28 and TRBJ2-5; possibly TRBD1 for D (6 bases). The CDR3 consists of 14 residues. The germline V gene encodes CDR1 MDHEN and CDR2 SYDVKM. The CDR3, as DNA: TGTGCCAGCACTTTAACAGGGACACAAGAGACCCAGTACTTC. Translating it yields CASTLTGTQETQYF.

This chain links TRBV28 with TRBJ1-1; 8 bases fit TRBD1. Trimming at V came to 6 bases and at J to 2 bases, leaving 11 bases not matched to a gene. The CDR3 loop spans 16 amino acids. Germline lookup yields CDR1 MDHEN and CDR2 SYDVKM. The CDR3 loop reads CASRAGVGQGNTEAFF. CDR3 coding DNA: TGTGCCAGCAGGGCAGGTGTCGGACAGGGCAACACTGAAGCTTTCTTT.

The gene calls are TRBV2 and TRBJ2-7; TRBD1 agrees at 8 bases. Trimming cost V 9 bases and J 0 bases; bases outside gene matches: 7. The length of the CDR3 is 14 residues. Germline CDR1 is SNHLY and CDR2 is FYNNEI. The CDR3 sequence: CASKTGAHSYEQYF. CDR3 nucleotide sequence: TGTGCCAGTAAGACAGGGGCCCACTCCTACGAGCAGTACTTC.

V and J are TRBV6-5 and TRBJ1-3, with D unclear. Trimming cost V 4 bases and J 0 bases, with 10 bases left between them. The CDR3 totals 15 residues. Germline V CDR1 and CDR2: MNHEY, SVGAGI. The CDR3 DNA reads as TGTGCCAGCAGTTCCGCCCCGGGCTCTGGAAACACCATATATTTT. This gives the protein CASSSAPGSGNTIYF.

Regarding this clone: One end of the junction is discordant with germline, which a read error may explain. V usage is TRBV9 and J usage is TRBJ2-5; TRBD2 agrees at 14 bases. The CDR3 contains 15 residues. Germline V gene lookup returns CDR1 SGDLS and CDR2 YYNGEE. CDR3 sequence reads: CASSVMGLAGDKVNF. CDR3 nucleotide sequence: TGTGCCAGCAGCGTGATGGGACTAGCGGGGGACAAGGTTAACTTC.

V and J are TRBV9 and TRBJ2-5, with TRBD2 matching over 7 bases. The ends lost 0 bases at V and 9 bases at J; junction bases unmatched: 5. Germline V gene data show CDR1 as SGDLS and CDR2 as YYNGEE. CDR3 size: 13 residues. The CDR3 DNA is TGTGCCAGCAGCGTAGTGGAACGGGGGGCCCAGTACTTC. This codes for CASSVVERGAQYF.

The rearrangement uses TRBV28 and TRBJ1-2; 7 bases match TRBD1. Germline V gene lookup returns CDR1 MDHEN and CDR2 SYDVKM. This CDR3 is built from 16 residues. Trimming at V came to 4 bases and at J to 0 bases, leaving 8 bases not matched to a gene. The CDR3 loop is CASSSSDRPSNYGYTF. As DNA, the CDR3 is TGTGCCAGCAGTTCCTCGGACAGGCCCTCTAACTATGGCTACACCTTC.

The V and J genes are TRBV7-9 and TRBJ1-4, with a weak D call TRBD1 (6 bases). Germline CDR1 and CDR2: SEHNR and FQNEAQ (reference sequence). V dropped 5 bases and J dropped 0 bases, with 7 bases sitting between them. The length of the CDR3 is 14 residues. DNA of the CDR3: TGTGCCAGCAGCGAGGGGGCAACTAATGAAAAACTGTTTTTT. Translating it yields CASSEGATNEKLFF.

This clone was observed a handful of times. The V call is TRBV5-6, the J call TRBJ1-2; D gene unclear. CDR3 length: 12 residues. V lost 4 bases to trimming and J lost 7 bases, with 11 bases between them. Germline CDR1 is SGHDT and CDR2 is YYEEEE. The CDR3 region has the DNA TGTGCCAGCAGCCCACCCCTCGGTGGCTACACCTTC. Residues: CASSPPLGGYTF. Full variable domain (remainder filled in from reference TRBV5-6 and TRBJ1-2): DAGVTQSPTHLIKTRGQQVTLRCSPKSGHDTVSWYQQALGQGPQFIFQYYEEEERQRGNFPDRFSGHQFPNYSSELNVNALLLGDSALYLCASSPPLGGYTFGSGTRLTVV.

V is TRBV30 and J is TRBJ1-1; TRBD1 is a possible D gene (5 bases). The CDR3 is 15 residues long. Per the germline V gene, CDR1 is GTSNPN and CDR2 is SVGIG (reference sequence). Trimming removed 2 bases at V and 2 bases at J, with 15 bases between. CDR3 coding DNA: TGTGCCTGGAGTATATCCAGGGAGGGAAACACTGAAGCTTTCTTT. Protein sequence: CAWSISREGNTEAFF.

The rearrangement links TRBV27 to TRBJ1-6; unclear D gene. The germline V gene has CDR1 MNHEY and CDR2 SMNVEV (reference sequence). Trimming left V 2 bases short and J 8 bases short, with 10 bases between. The CDR3 runs 14 residues. CDR3 nucleotide sequence: TGTGCCAGCAGTTTACGGCGGGTGGATTCACCCCTCCACTTT. This translates into CASSLRRVDSPLHF.

V usage is TRBV28 and J usage is TRBJ1-6, with no clear D. The CDR3 consists of 12 residues. Germline CDR1 MDHEN, CDR2 SYDVKM. Trimming took off 5 bases at V and 6 bases at J, with 5 bases between the two ends. This CDR3 is CASSEGNSPLHF. In DNA, the CDR3 is TGTGCCAGCAGTGAGGGTAATTCACCCCTCCACTTT.

In this sample, this clone turned up a few times. This chain links TRBV6-6 with TRBJ1-4, with 11 bases fitting TRBD1. Germline V CDR1 and CDR2: MNHNY, SVGAGI (reference sequence). The CDR3 loop spans 15 amino acids. The V segment lost 7 bases and the J segment 8 bases; nucleotides outside the gene matches: 9. CDR3: CASTDSGTGGEKLFF. The CDR3 DNA follows: TGTGCCAGCACCGACTCCGGGACAGGGGGAGAAAAACTGTTTTTT.

This chain uses TRBV18 with TRBJ2-7, with TRBD1 as a possible D gene (6 bases). The CDR3 extends over 17 amino acids. CDR1 is KGHSH and CDR2 is LQKENI in the germline V gene. Trimming removed 0 bases at V and 2 bases at J, with 17 bases between. The CDR3 sequence is CASSPPNGQTLTYEQYF. The CDR3 nucleotides are TGTGCCAGCTCACCACCTAATGGACAGACCCTTACCTACGAGCAGTACTTC. The whole variable domain, filled in from reference TRBV18 and TRBJ2-7, reads NAGVMQNPRHLVRRRGQEARLRCSPMKGHSHVYWYRQLPEEGLKFMVYLQKENIIDESGMPKERFSAEFPKEGPSILRIQQVVRGDSAAYFCASSPPNGQTLTYEQYFGPGTRLTVT.

This rearrangement joins TRBV2 to TRBJ1-6; D is possibly TRBD1 (5 bases). The ends were cut back, 8 bases at V and 7 bases at J, with 15 bases in the middle. CDR1 SNHLY and CDR2 FYNNEI come from the germline V gene. CDR3 length: 14 residues. The CDR3 spells CASRWEAGNSPLHF. The DNA of the CDR3 is TGTGCCAGCCGATGGGAGGCAGGGAATTCACCCCTCCACTTT.

The chain combines TRBV2 with TRBJ1-2; D is possibly TRBD1 (5 bases). V lost 2 bases and J lost 4, with 5 bases in between. Germline lookup yields CDR1 SNHLY and CDR2 FYNNEI. This CDR3 region has 12 residues. CDR3 coding DNA: TGTGCCAGCAGTGAACAGGGCTATGGCTACACCTTC. It codes for CASSEQGYGYTF.

The chain links TRBV27 to TRBJ1-2, with D perhaps TRBD1 (6 bases). Trimming shortened V by 4 bases and J by 0 bases, and 15 bases separated the two germline ends. Germline V CDR1 and CDR2: MNHEY, SMNVEV (reference sequence). The CDR3 is 16 residues long. This CDR3 is CASSSQGHRANYGYTF. In DNA, the CDR3 is TGTGCCAGCAGTTCACAGGGACACCGAGCTAACTATGGCTACACCTTC.

This sequence joins TRBV7-8 and TRBJ2-7; weak D call: TRBD1 (6 bases). Germline V CDR1 and CDR2: SGHVS, FQNEAQ. The germline V and J ends were trimmed by 5 bases and 1 base, with 15 bases remaining between them. The CDR3 is made up of 15 amino acids. CDR3 sequence (DNA): TGTGCCAGCAGCATCAGGGAGAGGGGGTCCTACGAGCAGTACTTC. Its translation is CASSIRERGSYEQYF.

The chain is built from TRBV6-5 and TRBJ2-7; D remains unclear. The V and J ends lost 5 bases and 0 bases respectively, with 11 bases between them. The CDR3 is made up of 14 amino acids. Germline V gives CDR1 MNHEY, CDR2 SVGAGI. This CDR3 is CASSKNADSYEQYF. CDR3 nucleotide sequence: TGTGCCAGCAGTAAAAACGCGGACTCCTACGAGCAGTACTTC.

This clone was counted only a few times. The chain carries TRBV7-3 and TRBJ2-7, with D tentatively TRBD1 (5 bases). Germline V gives CDR1 SGHTA, CDR2 FQGTGA. This CDR3 region has 13 residues. V was pared by 0 bases and J by 12 bases, with 15 bases between. CDR3 amino acids: CASSLTFQGLLYF. CDR3 coding DNA: TGTGCCAGCAGCTTAACTTTTCAGGGCCTGCTGTACTTC.

This clone was recorded a few times. The CDR3 coding sequence is TGTGCCAGCAGTTACGATAGCGGGCCAGGCTCAGATACGCAGTATTTT. Translating gives CASSYDSGPGSDTQYF. This chain joins TRBV6-5 and TRBJ2-3, with TRBD2 matching over 7 bases. V was pared by 2 bases and J by 4 bases, with 9 bases of the junction left unmatched. There are 16 residues in the CDR3. Germline loops: CDR1 MNHEY, CDR2 SVGAGI.

V gene TRBV6-6 combines with J gene TRBJ2-1; 12 bases agree with TRBD2. This CDR3 is 15 amino acids long. V shed 4 bases, J shed 6 bases, and the junction held 4 bases outside the gene matches. CDR1 and CDR2 from the germline V gene are MNHNY and SVGAGI (reference sequence). CDR3 region: CASSLLAGGVNEQFF. The CDR3 nucleotides read TGTGCCAGCAGTTTACTAGCGGGGGGAGTCAATGAGCAGTTCTTC.

The CDR3, as DNA: TGTGCCAGCAGCCGGGGACTAGCGGGAATGGAGACCCAGTACTTC. It codes for CASSRGLAGMETQYF. The chain combines TRBV14 with TRBJ2-5; 13 positions agree with TRBD2. With V trimmed by 4 bases and J by 5 bases, 4 bases remained unmatched. CDR1 SGHDN and CDR2 FVKESK come from the germline V gene. The CDR3 is made up of 15 amino acids.

The J gene is TRBJ2-7, the V gene TRBV27, with 10 nucleotides matching TRBD2. This CDR3 has 14 amino acids. Trimming cost V 5 bases and J 2 bases; bases outside gene matches: 3. CDR1 MNHEY and CDR2 SMNVEV come from the germline V gene (reference sequence). This CDR3 reads CASSRAGGPYEQYF. CDR3 in DNA: TGTGCCAGCAGTCGAGCGGGGGGGCCCTACGAGCAGTACTTC.

The chain employs TRBV28 and TRBJ1-2; TRBD1 matches 7 bases. The CDR3 has 13 amino acids. The germline V gene encodes CDR1 MDHEN and CDR2 SYDVKM. V shed 10 bases, J shed 5 bases, and the junction held 10 bases outside the gene matches. The CDR3 sequence: CATITTGRYGYTF. The CDR3 DNA sequence: TGTGCCACAATTACGACAGGGCGGTATGGCTACACCTTC.